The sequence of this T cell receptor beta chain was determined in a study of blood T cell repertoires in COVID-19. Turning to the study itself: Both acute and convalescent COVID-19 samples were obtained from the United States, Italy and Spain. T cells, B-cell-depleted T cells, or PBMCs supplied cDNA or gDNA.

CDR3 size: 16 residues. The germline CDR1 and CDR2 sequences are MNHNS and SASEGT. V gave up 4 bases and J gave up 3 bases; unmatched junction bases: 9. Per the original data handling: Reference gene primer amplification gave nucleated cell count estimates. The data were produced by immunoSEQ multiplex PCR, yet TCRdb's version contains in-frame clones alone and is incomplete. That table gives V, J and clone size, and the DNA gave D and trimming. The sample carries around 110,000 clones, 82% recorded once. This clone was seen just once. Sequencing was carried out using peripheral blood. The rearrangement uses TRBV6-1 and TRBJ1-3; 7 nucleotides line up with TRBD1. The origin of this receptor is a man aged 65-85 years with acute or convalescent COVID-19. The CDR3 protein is CASSVSQGLGGNTIYF. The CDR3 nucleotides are TGTGCCAGCAGTGTATCACAGGGGCTGGGTGGAAACACCATATATTTT.